Shown below are 13 T cell receptor beta chains from a single sample sequenced in a study of T cells after posttransplantation cyclophosphamide. Profiled with immunoSEQ multiplex PCR; TCRdb holds only in-frame clones, not every one. The sample holds tens of thousands of clones, and no clone turns up only once. Busulfan-fludarabine conditioning, marrow transplant, and cyclophosphamide on days +3 and +4 were administered. The source material was PBMCs, sampled after allogeneic stem cell transplant with posttransplant cyclophosphamide. These receptors were taken from a male patient younger than 35 who received an allogeneic stem cell transplant from a related donor, was CMV-positive, and had no GVHD. Some T cells may originate from the graft donor.

Many counts were recorded for this clone. V and J are TRBV4-3 and TRBJ2-3; the D is unclear. CDR1 and CDR2 from the germline V gene are LGHNA and YSLEER. The CDR3 runs 18 residues. V gave up 1 base and J gave up 1 base, with 18 bases separating them. CDR3 DNA sequence: TGCGCCAGCAGCCAAGGGCATTATGGCGACTTTGGCACAGATACGCAGTATTTT. This sequence encodes CASSQGHYGDFGTDTQYF.

Many counts were recorded for this clone. This rearrangement joins TRBV2 to TRBJ1-6; 7 nucleotides line up with TRBD1. J was trimmed by 5 bases and V by 2 bases; bases with no gene match: 0. CDR1 and CDR2 (germline): SNHLY, FYNNEI. This CDR3 comprises 14 residues. CDR3 DNA: TGTGCCAGCAGTGAAACAGGGGATAATTCACCCCTCCACTTT. Translation gives CASSETGDNSPLHF.

This clone was recorded at least ten times. This rearrangement joins TRBV5-6 to TRBJ2-1; 15 nucleotides align to TRBD2. The CDR3 contains 17 residues. Germline V gene lookup returns CDR1 SGHDT and CDR2 YYEEEE. The V and J ends lost 4 bases and 4 bases, in that order; junction bases with no gene match: 6. Here the CDR3 reads CASSRTSGGAAYNEQFF. The CDR3 region has the DNA TGTGCCAGCAGCCGGACTAGCGGGGGGGCCGCTTACAATGAGCAGTTCTTC.

The sample holds many counts of this clone. The V gene is TRBV2, the J gene TRBJ2-7; 9 bases match TRBD1. Germline values: CDR1 SNHLY, CDR2 FYNNEI. V dropped 7 bases and J dropped 5; count of bases not matched to a gene: 12. The CDR3 is 15 residues long. The CDR3 sequence: CASNAPDRGENEQYF. The CDR3 coding sequence is TGTGCCAGCAACGCCCCGGACAGGGGTGAAAACGAGCAGTACTTC.

This clone was detected ten times or more. The chain couples TRBV6-5 to TRBJ1-1; D gene ambiguous. Trimming removed 6 bases from V and 1 base from J, with 12 bases in between. Germline V gives CDR1 MNHEY, CDR2 SVGAGI. The CDR3 is 14 amino acids. CDR3 in amino acids: CASSLYMANTEAFF. CDR3 nucleotides: TGTGCCAGCAGCTTATACATGGCGAACACTGAAGCTTTCTTT.

This clone occurred many times. The chain combines TRBV28 with TRBJ1-2; 7 bases align to TRBD1. Trimming cost V 5 bases and J 0 bases; bases outside gene matches: 9. Germline assignment: CDR1 MDHEN and CDR2 SYDVKM. This CDR3 is built from 16 residues. This CDR3 is CASSALTGAPNYGYTF. CDR3 DNA: TGTGCCAGCAGTGCGCTAACAGGGGCCCCTAACTATGGCTACACCTTC.

This clone occurred a few times. This chain joins TRBV5-1 and TRBJ2-5; 9 bases line up with TRBD2. The tail of the sequence fits TRBJ2-7 better, so the J call may be wrong. Germline V CDR1 and CDR2: SGHRS, YFSETQ. This CDR3 is built from 15 residues. CDR3 protein: CASSWIAGASYEQYF. The CDR3 nucleotides are TGCGCCAGCAGCTGGATAGCGGGGGCCTCCTACGAGCAGTACTTC.

This clone is categorized as large. V and J are TRBV2 and TRBJ2-7; TRBD2 matches 8 bases. V trimming: 4 bases; J trimming: 0 bases; junction bases outside the gene matches: 8. Germline CDR1 is SNHLY and CDR2 is FYNNEI. The CDR3 sequence is 16 residues long. DNA for the CDR3: TGTGCCAGCAGTGGATTGCTAGCGGGCCGCTCCTACGAGCAGTACTTC. Translated: CASSGLLAGRSYEQYF.

This clone was recorded a few times. CDR3 region: CASSPQGQGLASPLHF. The CDR3 DNA reads TGTGCCAGCAGCCCACAAGGACAGGGTTTGGCTTCACCCCTCCACTTT. The V call is TRBV11-2, the J call TRBJ1-6; TRBD1 matches at 8 bases. CDR3 length: 16 residues. Germline values: CDR1 SGHAT, CDR2 FQNNGV. The V and J ends lost 5 bases and 9 bases, in that order; junction bases with no gene match: 12.

This clone occurred many times. The rearrangement joins TRBV4-2 to TRBJ2-7, with 8 bases lining up with TRBD2. CDR1 LGHNA and CDR2 YNFKEQ come from the germline V gene. J lost 5 bases, V lost 0 bases, and 3 bases had no gene match. The CDR3 length is 14 residues. The DNA of the CDR3 is TGTGCCAGCAGCCAAGACGGCGGGAGGAACGAGCAGTACTTC. Amino acid sequence: CASSQDGGRNEQYF.

This clone was recorded many times. The V and J genes are TRBV6-6 and TRBJ2-5; 8 bases align to TRBD1. Germline lookup yields CDR1 MNHNY and CDR2 SVGAGI (reference sequence). This CDR3 spans 15 amino acids. The J segment lost 4 bases and the V segment lost 3 bases, leaving 7 bases of the junction unmatched. The CDR3 sequence: CASSYTRTGPETQYF. The CDR3, as DNA: TGTGCCAGCAGTTATACCCGGACAGGGCCAGAGACCCAGTACTTC.

This clone was observed at least ten times. The CDR3 DNA is TGTGCCAGCAGCGCCAGGGTCCACGAGCAGTACTTC. This sequence encodes CASSARVHEQYF. The V and J genes are TRBV7-9 and TRBJ2-7; TRBD1 is a possible D gene (5 bases). V shed 5 bases and J shed 5 bases, with 10 bases lying between them. The CDR3 is made up of 12 amino acids. Germline V gene sequence: CDR1 SEHNR, CDR2 FQNEAQ (reference sequence). The whole variable domain, filled in from reference TRBV7-9 and TRBJ2-7, reads DTGVSQNPRHKITKRGQNVTFRCDPISEHNRLYWYRQTLGQGPEFLTYFQNEAQLEKSRLLSDRFSAERPKGSFSTLEIQRTEQGDSAMYLCASSARVHEQYFGPGTRLTVT.

The table lists this clone with many counts. The chain employs TRBV10-3 and TRBJ2-1, with D uncertain. The germline gives CDR1 ENHRY, CDR2 SYGVKD. Trimming shortened V by 7 bases and J by 0 bases, and 7 bases separated the two germline ends. The CDR3 runs to 13 residues. DNA for the CDR3: TGTGCCATCAAGGCGGACTCCTACAATGAGCAGTTCTTC. It specifies CAIKADSYNEQFF.